This T cell receptor beta chain was recovered during a study of T cell responses to AZD1222 COVID-19 vaccine. The V end lost 2 bases, the J end lost 9 bases, and 14 bases lay between the germline ends. Germline V gene lookup returns CDR1 MDHEN and CDR2 SYDVKM. The CDR3 is made up of 14 amino acids. Remarks on this clone: Its target is unknown.

Study findings and constraints: Most donors were white British and more were female, and clonal diversity was possibly underestimated. Spike-specific TCR depth and breadth grew after two AZD1222 doses. Regions left unmutated in variants are reportedly the target of nearly half of spike-specific TCRs. The CD4 TCRs associated with vaccination extended across spike and predominated at 160-218 and 743-854.

TCRdb's copy holds only in-frame clones and misses some; the assay was immunoSEQ multiplex PCR. The sample contains under 200,000 clones, roughly nine tenths of which appear only once. The source is an adult in good health. The J gene is TRBJ1-5, the V gene TRBV28; D ambiguous. Sequencing was performed on peripheral blood, taken on day 0 of AZD1222 vaccination. The CDR3: CASSLVTEARPQHF. CDR3 DNA: TGTGCCAGCAGTTTAGTTACGGAGGCTAGGCCCCAGCATTTT.